The clone carrying this T cell receptor beta chain was seen many times. In germline, CDR1 is LNHDA, CDR2 SQIVND (reference sequence). Trimming left V 2 bases short and J 5 bases short, with 10 bases between. The CDR3 length is 14 residues. This sample is drawn from a study of spatial heterogeneity in lung cancer. The wider study: The average count in raw reads for each unique TCR and UMI combination exceeded 8.5 appearances.

As for time point: sample taken at primary tumor resection. Whole RNA obtained from tumor, nontumor lung or frozen PBMC underwent sequencing without sorting. The donor group consisted of roughly 70 patients who had untreated, early-stage non-small cell lung cancer. TCRdb independently ran MiXCR on the 5' RACE reads; one entry per CDR3 protein. Of 25,000 or so distinct CDR3 sequences in the sample, 3% to 3.5% were seen once. The chain combines TRBV19 with TRBJ1-5, with D unresolved. Sequences were derived from PBMCs, sampled at surgery. The sequence was collected from a female donor with early-stage non-small cell lung cancer. As DNA, the CDR3 is TGTGCCAGTAGTATAAGAGGTTGGGATCAGCCCCAGCATTTT. Translating it yields CASSIRGWDQPQHF. The variable domain in full, completed from reference TRBV19 and TRBJ1-5, reads DGGITQSPKYLFRKEGQNVTLSCEQNLNHDAMYWYRQDPGQGLRLIYYSQIVNDFQKGDIAEGYSVSREKKESFPLTVTSAQKNPTAFYLCASSIRGWDQPQHFGDGTRLSIL.